Presented here are 8 T cell receptor beta chains from one specimen sequenced in a study of T cell clones after liver transplantation. Produced via immunoSEQ multiplex PCR; TCRdb's table is partial and in-frame only. The repertoire includes 70,000 or so clones, nearly 95% of them detected once, and roughly 0.98% sits in the top ten. Sequenced material: CD4+ T cells from blood, taken about 26 months after liver transplant. The receptors come from a human patient who received a liver transplant. These T cells may partly come from the graft donor.

This chain uses TRBV4-1 with TRBJ2-1; 10 nucleotides align to TRBD2. With V trimmed by 0 bases and J by 7 bases, 18 bases remained unmatched. The CDR3 spans 20 residues. Per the germline V gene, CDR1 is MGHRA and CDR2 is YSYEKL. The DNA of the CDR3 is TGCGCCAGCAGCCAAGAGGGATGGGGAAGCGGGAGGGCCCCAGGAAATGAGCAGTTCTTC. It translates to CASSQEGWGSGRAPGNEQFF.

This chain joins TRBV7-2 and TRBJ2-5, with a possible D match to TRBD1 (7 bases). The CDR3 spans 13 residues. Germline V lookup: CDR1 SGHTA, CDR2 FQGNSA. The V end was cut by 4 bases, the J end by 7 bases, with 13 bases between. The DNA of the CDR3 is TGTGCCAGCAGCTCAACAGGGGACTGGACCCAGTACTTC. This gives the protein CASSSTGDWTQYF.

The chain is built from TRBV5-1 and TRBJ2-7, with TRBD1 as a possible D gene (5 bases). This CDR3 spans 14 amino acids. The V end lost 0 bases, the J end lost 8 bases, and 15 bases lay between the germline ends. The V gene's germline CDR1 is SGHRS and CDR2 YFSETQ. CDR3 in amino acids: CASSLGSPDSQQYF. The CDR3 region has the DNA TGCGCCAGCAGCTTGGGATCCCCAGACAGCCAGCAGTACTTC.

V is TRBV28 and J is TRBJ2-3; 10 nucleotides agree with TRBD2. From germline, CDR1 is MDHEN and CDR2 SYDVKM. This CDR3 contains 15 residues. V dropped 6 bases and J dropped 5; count of bases not matched to a gene: 8. The CDR3 DNA reads as TGTGCCAGCAGAACTCTAGCGGGAGTAGGAGATACGCAGTATTTT. It encodes CASRTLAGVGDTQYF.

The rearrangement joins TRBV5-1 to TRBJ1-1; D is ambiguous. The germline gives CDR1 SGHRS, CDR2 YFSETQ. The length of the CDR3 is 11 residues. The V end was cut by 4 bases, the J end by 4 bases, with 5 bases between. CDR3 sequence: CASSGSTEAFF. CDR3 nucleotides: TGCGCCAGCAGCGGCTCCACTGAAGCTTTCTTT.

The chain has TRBV6-6 and TRBJ1-5; 10 bases fit TRBD1. The V gene end was trimmed by 7 bases and the J gene end by 2 bases; junction bases not matched to a gene: 5. The CDR3 loop spans 15 amino acids. The V gene's germline CDR1 is MNHNY and CDR2 SVGAGI (reference sequence). The CDR3: CASKRQGAGNQPQHF. In DNA, the CDR3 is TGTGCCAGCAAAAGACAGGGGGCGGGCAATCAGCCCCAGCATTTT.

The chain couples TRBV7-9 to TRBJ1-4, with a tentative D call TRBD1 (6 bases). Germline loops: CDR1 SEHNR, CDR2 FQNEAQ (reference sequence). Trimming shortened V by 5 bases and J by 4 bases, and 14 bases separated the two germline ends. The CDR3 contains 15 residues. This CDR3 is CASSPRTDLNEKLFF. CDR3 DNA: TGTGCCAGCAGCCCCAGGACAGACCTTAATGAAAAACTGTTTTTT.

The V and J genes are TRBV28 and TRBJ2-3, with D perhaps given as TRBD1 or TRBD2 (5 bases each). This CDR3 spans 16 amino acids. Trimming pared 3 bases from V and 7 bases from J, leaving 20 bases between. Per germline, CDR1 MDHEN and CDR2 SYDVKM. As DNA, the CDR3 is TGTGCCAGCAGTTTCTACCGCGACAGCGGTACTTATACGCAGTATTTT. Translation gives CASSFYRDSGTYTQYF. Based on the CDR3 plus reference TRBV28 and TRBJ2-3, the full variable domain is DVKVTQSSRYLVKRTGEKVFLECVQDMDHENMFWYRQDPGLGLRLIYFSYDVKMKEKGDIPEGYSVSREKKERFSLILESASTNQTSMYLCASSFYRDSGTYTQYFGPGTRLTVL.